These 15 T cell receptor beta chains were sequenced from one sample in a study of cytomegalovirus exposure and HLA in healthy donors (dated 2017 in TCRdb). Receptor libraries were prepared by the immunoSEQ multiplex PCR assay. For the multiplex PCR, a mixture combining 60 forward primers for TCR Vbeta segments and 13 reverse primers for TCR Jbeta segments was used. TCRdb retrieved this table from immuneACCESS and kept in-frame rearrangements only. Not all clones are present; in checked studies, unresolved V genes account for under half, and no reason is known for the remainder. The sample contains 150,000 to 200,000 clones, roughly nine tenths of them found a single time. Jointly, the top ten make up more than 1% of the sample. The sequenced material came from PBMCs. The receptors shown here come from a boy aged 2 to 9 in good health and CMV-seronegative.

V is TRBV29-1 and J is TRBJ2-1; 11 nucleotides agree with TRBD2. CDR1 SQVTM and CDR2 ANQGSEA come from the germline V gene. This CDR3 has 14 residues. With 7 bases clipped from V and 8 bases from J, the junction kept 10 bases outside the gene matches. The CDR3 region is CSGAGTSGFDEQFF. CDR3 in DNA: TGCAGCGGGGCCGGGACTAGCGGCTTCGATGAGCAGTTCTTC.

This chain uses TRBV28 with TRBJ2-2; a possible D gene is TRBD2 (6 bases). The CDR3 runs to 12 residues. The germline CDR1 and CDR2 sequences are MDHEN and SYDVKM. V shed 5 bases and J shed 6 bases, with 7 bases lying between them. CDR3 residues: CASSGGPGELFF. The DNA of the CDR3 is TGTGCCAGCAGTGGAGGGCCCGGGGAGCTGTTTTTT.

The chain carries TRBV4-2 and TRBJ1-1, with D possibly matching TRBD1 (5 bases). V was shortened by 1 base and J by 4 bases, with 13 bases between the two germline ends. The CDR3 loop spans 15 amino acids. Germline V gene sequence: CDR1 LGHNA, CDR2 YNFKEQ. The CDR3 region has the DNA TGTGCCAGCAGCCAAGGGGAAGGGGAGGGCACTGAAGCTTTCTTT. Protein product: CASSQGEGEGTEAFF.

The DNA for the CDR3 is TGCGCCAGCAGCCCAGGTACCTACGAGCAGTACTTC. Amino acids: CASSPGTYEQYF. The V gene is TRBV4-1, the J gene TRBJ2-7; D gene uncertain. V lost 4 bases, J lost 2 bases, and 6 bases lay in between. The CDR3 extends over 12 amino acids. Germline V gene sequence: CDR1 MGHRA, CDR2 YSYEKL.

V is TRBV6-1 and J is TRBJ2-7; tentatively, D is TRBD1 (5 bases). The CDR3 length is 12 residues. Germline CDR1 and CDR2: MNHNS and SASEGT. V was shortened by 2 bases and J by 8 bases, with 10 bases between the two germline ends. Written as DNA, the CDR3 is TGTGCCAGCAGTGAACAGGGCTCCCAGCAGTACTTC. Its protein is CASSEQGSQQYF.

This clone showed up just once. This rearrangement joins TRBV5-1 to TRBJ2-7; D possibly corresponds to TRBD1 (6 bases). V was cut by 3 bases and J by 6 bases, with 16 bases left in between. The length of the CDR3 is 14 residues. Germline V gene lookup returns CDR1 SGHRS and CDR2 YFSETQ. The CDR3 nucleotides read TGCGCCAGCAGCTCAACCGGGACAAGCTTCGAGCAGTACTTC. Its translation is CASSSTGTSFEQYF.

In its sample, this clone was seen a few times. The genes are TRBV4-1 and TRBJ1-1; 7 bases are a match to TRBD1. The CDR3 is 20 amino acids. Germline values: CDR1 MGHRA, CDR2 YSYEKL. The ends lost 4 bases at V and 3 bases at J; junction bases unmatched: 23. The CDR3 DNA reads as TGCGCCAGCAGCCCTCTCGGCAGGGGGAATGATGGCTGGTTGGACACTGAAGCTTTCTTT. Translating it yields CASSPLGRGNDGWLDTEAFF.

J is TRBJ1-5 and V is TRBV6-4; the D gene is possibly TRBD1 (5 bases). V lost 2 bases and J 5 bases, leaving 19 bases between the germline ends. CDR1 is MRHNA, CDR2 SNTAGT, per germline. The CDR3 is 17 residues long. The CDR3 is CASSDGGGIQADQPQHF. The CDR3 DNA is TGTGCCAGCAGTGACGGGGGGGGGATACAAGCCGATCAGCCCCAGCATTTT.

The V gene is TRBV28, the J gene TRBJ1-2, with 7 bases fitting TRBD1. Germline loops: CDR1 MDHEN, CDR2 SYDVKM. The CDR3 has 15 residues. Trimming cost V 5 bases and J 4 bases; bases outside gene matches: 10. The CDR3 DNA follows: TGTGCCAGCAGTCACGACAGGGTAGTTCCCTATGGCTACACCTTC. It codes for CASSHDRVVPYGYTF.

The chain joins TRBV4-1 to TRBJ2-1, with 9 bases fitting TRBD2. Trimming cost V 2 bases and J 8 bases; bases outside gene matches: 13. Germline V gives CDR1 MGHRA, CDR2 YSYEKL. The CDR3 is made up of 17 amino acids. CDR3 DNA: TGCGCCAGCAGCCAATTGAGGCGGGAGGGCCGTCTCGATGAGCAGTTCTTC. This gives the protein CASSQLRREGRLDEQFF.

The chain is built from TRBV19 and TRBJ2-7; TRBD2 matches 8 bases. CDR3 size: 16 residues. V shed 6 bases and J 0 bases; nucleotides not matched to a gene: 10. Germline V gene sequence: CDR1 LNHDA, CDR2 SQIVND (reference sequence). CDR3 nucleotides: TGTGCCAGTAGCCGAACGGGGGGGCTTAGCTCCTACGAGCAGTACTTC. Amino acids: CASSRTGGLSSYEQYF.

This chain connects TRBV5-1 to TRBJ2-5, with D possibly being TRBD1 (6 bases). The V end was cut by 4 bases, the J end by 3 bases, with 10 bases between. The CDR3 extends over 13 amino acids. Per the germline V gene, CDR1 is SGHRS and CDR2 is YFSETQ. In DNA form, the CDR3 reads TGCGCCAGCAGCCCGAGACAGGAAGAGACCCAGTACTTC. This encodes CASSPRQEETQYF. Full variable domain (rest looked up from reference TRBV5-1 and TRBJ2-5): KAGVTQTPRYLIKTRGQQVTLSCSPISGHRSVSWYQQTPGQGLQFLFEYFSETQRNKGNFPGRFSGRQFSNSRSEMNVSTLELGDSALYLCASSPRQEETQYFGPGTRLLVL.

J is TRBJ2-7 and V is TRBV4-1; 7 positions agree with TRBD1. Germline CDR1 is MGHRA and CDR2 is YSYEKL. V lost 4 bases to trimming and J lost 7 bases; unmatched junction nucleotides: 10. The CDR3 runs to 14 residues. The CDR3 loop is CASSPGTAGREQYF. The DNA of the CDR3 is TGCGCCAGCAGCCCCGGGACAGCTGGTAGGGAGCAGTACTTC.

V is TRBV13 and J is TRBJ2-7; the match to TRBD1 covers 11 bases. This CDR3 has 17 amino acids. V lost 1 base to trimming and J lost 0 bases; unmatched junction nucleotides: 5. Germline CDR1 PRHDT, CDR2 FYEKMQ (reference sequence). Here the CDR3 reads CASSLAGTGGSSYEQYF. Written as DNA, the CDR3 is TGTGCCAGCAGCTTAGCGGGGACAGGGGGAAGCTCCTACGAGCAGTACTTC.

CDR3 nucleotides: TGTGCCGGCCCGAAGACAGGGGGTTTCATCGACGAGCAGTACTTC. This encodes CAGPKTGGFIDEQYF. The genes are TRBV6-1 and TRBJ2-7; 9 bases fit TRBD1. CDR1 and CDR2 (germline): MNHNS, SASEGT. This CDR3 contains 15 residues. V lost 11 bases, J lost 5 bases, and 16 bases stayed unmatched.